This T cell receptor beta chain was captured in a study of beta chain features in type 1 diabetes. General study findings and limits: Patients with Type 1 diabetes showed moderately but significantly shorter TCRB CDR3s in all four CD4+ subsets.

V lost 4 bases to trimming and J lost 2 bases, with 12 bases between them. In germline, CDR1 is SGHRS, CDR2 YFSETQ. The CDR3 runs 14 residues. Expressed TCRB transcripts were sequenced because the isolated RNA had all been reverse transcribed beforehand. Sequencing was performed with immunoSEQ multiplex PCR; in TCRdb, only in-frame clones are kept and a portion is missing. Here the sample spans over 300,000 clones, 7% to 10% being singletons. This clone was seen more than once but under ten times. Its specificity is unknown. Sequenced input: central memory CD4+ T cells from blood. The J gene is TRBJ1-1, the V gene TRBV5-1; tentatively, D is TRBD1 (5 bases). The sequence was obtained from a man between 25 and 39 years old with type 1 diabetes. CDR3 in DNA: TGCGCCAGCAGCGCATCGACAGTTAACACTGAAGCTTTCTTT. Its protein product is CASSASTVNTEAFF. Looking up the rest from reference TRBV5-1 and TRBJ1-1 gives the full variable domain: KAGVTQTPRYLIKTRGQQVTLSCSPISGHRSVSWYQQTPGQGLQFLFEYFSETQRNKGNFPGRFSGRQFSNSRSEMNVSTLELGDSALYLCASSASTVNTEAFFGQGTRLTVV.